This TCR beta chain was captured in a study of neoadjuvant anti-PD-1 for oral cavity cancer. This CDR3 comprises 13 residues. Germline lookup yields CDR1 MNHEY and CDR2 SMNVEV (reference sequence). With 6 bases removed from V and 6 bases from J, the gap between germline ends came to 14 bases. Some clones are missing from TCRdb's copy, which holds only in-frame ones; the method was immunoSEQ multiplex PCR. Of roughly 15,000 clones in the sample, 60% to 70% were seen once. Patients had newly diagnosed, untreated stage II-IVA oral cavity squamous cell carcinoma. The V and J genes are TRBV27 and TRBJ1-1; no firm D call. The sequence was collected from a person aged 35 to 85 with oral cavity squamous cell carcinoma. The sample was PBMCs, taken before nivolumab (anti-PD-1) treatment. The CDR3 sequence: CASSSPRTPEAFF. The CDR3 coding sequence is TGTGCCAGCAGCTCCCCCCGGACCCCTGAAGCTTTCTTT.